The 15 T cell receptor beta chains below were found in one sample sequenced in a study of glioma-infiltrating T cells after dendritic cell vaccination (dated by TCRdb to the mid-2010s). The library was made by the immunoSEQ multiplex PCR assay. TCRdb stores this immuneACCESS table with in-frame sequences only. Part of the clones is absent; in the studies checked, under half of the shortfall reflects unresolved V genes, and no reason is known for the rest. This sample lists about 92,000 clones; approximately 90% were detected once. The ten largest make up 15% to 19% of the sample. Sequencing used blood, obtained before dendritic cell vaccination. These receptors all come from a human donor with glioblastoma.

V usage is TRBV30 and J usage is TRBJ2-2, with 10 bases fitting TRBD2. Germline V gives CDR1 GTSNPN, CDR2 SVGIG (reference sequence). The CDR3 length is 14 residues. V lost 5 bases and J lost 5; bases outside the gene matches: 5. CDR3 nucleotide sequence: TGTGCCTGGGCTAGCGGGAGTAGGACCGGGGAGCTGTTTTTT. It encodes CAWASGSRTGELFF.

The table lists this clone with a count of one. The V gene is TRBV11-2, the J gene TRBJ1-4; tentatively, D is TRBD1 (5 bases). The CDR3 loop spans 15 amino acids. Looked up from germline, CDR1 is SGHAT and CDR2 is FQNNGV. V lost 4 bases and J 8 bases, leaving 17 bases between the germline ends. The CDR3, as DNA: TGTGCCAGCAGCTCCGTACCGGGGGGACGGGAAAAACTGTTTTTT. This translates into CASSSVPGGREKLFF. Looking up the rest from reference TRBV11-2 and TRBJ1-4 gives the full variable domain: EAGVAQSPRYKIIEKRQSVAFWCNPISGHATLYWYQQILGQGPKLLIQFQNNGVVDDSQLPKDRFSAERLKGVDSTLKIQPAKLEDSAVYLCASSSVPGGREKLFFGSGTQLSVL.

This clone showed up just a few times. The chain joins TRBV28 to TRBJ2-5; 12 bases fit TRBD1. Germline values: CDR1 MDHEN, CDR2 SYDVKM. The V segment lost 2 bases and the J segment 2 bases; nucleotides outside the gene matches: 24. The CDR3 is 23 residues long. The CDR3 DNA reads TGTGCCAGCAGTTTACCCCCTCCGGGACAGGGGGCTAGTTCGGGAGGTGCTCAAGAGACCCAGTACTTC. Amino acids: CASSLPPPGQGASSGGAQETQYF.

The CDR3 nucleotides are TGTGCCAGTAGTCTTGGGGACTTCCTGAGCTCTGGAAACACCATATATTTT. It codes for CASSLGDFLSSGNTIYF. V and J are TRBV19 and TRBJ1-3; TRBD1 might be the D (5 bases). Germline V gene data show CDR1 as LNHDA and CDR2 as SQIVND (reference sequence). V lost 5 bases and J 0 bases, leaving 17 bases between the germline ends. This CDR3 region has 17 residues.

The J gene is TRBJ2-1, the V gene TRBV6-4, with TRBD2 matching 11 bases. V was pared by 3 bases and J by 5 bases, with 6 bases of the junction left unmatched. The germline V gene has CDR1 MRHNA and CDR2 SNTAGT. CDR3 length: 16 amino acids. As DNA, the CDR3 is TGTGCCAGCAGTGAAGGGGGACTAGCGGCCAACAATGAGCAGTTCTTC. Protein sequence: CASSEGGLAANNEQFF.

The chain has TRBV29-1 and TRBJ1-1; maybe TRBD1 (6 bases). The V end lost 4 bases, the J end lost 2 bases, and 20 bases lay between the germline ends. The CDR3 extends over 16 amino acids. The germline CDR1 and CDR2 sequences are SQVTM and ANQGSEA. The CDR3 is CSVVGDWARGNTEAFF. CDR3 coding DNA: TGCAGCGTTGTGGGGGATTGGGCCAGGGGAAACACTGAAGCTTTCTTT. Variable domain in full (rest from reference TRBV29-1 and TRBJ1-1): SAVISQKPSRDICQRGTSLTIQCQVDSQVTMMFWYRQQPGQSLTLIATANQGSEATYESGFVIDKFPISRPNLTFSTLTVSNMSPEDSSIYLCSVVGDWARGNTEAFFGQGTRLTVV.

The rearrangement uses TRBV4-3 and TRBJ2-1; no clear D. The CDR3 totals 12 residues. Per the germline V gene, CDR1 is LGHNA and CDR2 is YSLEER. V lost 1 base to trimming and J lost 9 bases, with 7 bases between them. The CDR3 DNA reads as TGCGCCAGCAGCCAAGTTAGTAGTGAGCAGTTCTTC. This gives the protein CASSQVSSEQFF.

The chain recombines TRBV7-3 with TRBJ2-4; 7 nucleotides agree with TRBD1. Germline V gene lookup returns CDR1 SGHTA and CDR2 FQGTGA. V trimming: 0 bases; J trimming: 8 bases; junction bases outside the gene matches: 4. This CDR3 comprises 14 residues. The CDR3 region is CASSLTAGGDIQYF. CDR3 in DNA: TGTGCCAGCAGCTTAACAGCAGGGGGAGACATTCAGTACTTC.

This chain uses TRBV14 with TRBJ2-5; maybe TRBD1 (5 bases). CDR3 length equals 14 residues. Trimming took off 2 bases at V and 2 bases at J, with 9 bases between the two ends. Germline assignment: CDR1 SGHDN and CDR2 FVKESK. The chain's CDR3 is CASSQYRPQETQYF. CDR3 bases: TGTGCCAGCAGCCAATACAGGCCTCAAGAGACCCAGTACTTC. Complete variable domain (other parts from reference TRBV14 and TRBJ2-5): EAGVTQFPSHSVIEKGQTVTLRCDPISGHDNLYWYRRVMGKEIKFLLHFVKESKQDESGMPNNRFLAERTGGTYSTLKVQPAELEDSGVYFCASSQYRPQETQYFGPGTRLLVL.

V is TRBV15 and J is TRBJ2-1, with D hard to call. V was shortened by 0 bases and J by 1 base, with 16 bases between the two germline ends. The CDR3 covers 18 residues. The germline CDR1 and CDR2 sequences are LNHNV and YYDKDF (reference sequence). This CDR3 is CATSRDWLSKTSYNEQFF. The CDR3 DNA is TGTGCCACCAGCAGAGATTGGTTAAGCAAGACTTCCTACAATGAGCAGTTCTTC.

This chain connects TRBV7-7 to TRBJ1-1; 11 nucleotides match TRBD1. Germline V lookup: CDR1 SSHAT, CDR2 FNYEAQ (reference sequence). CDR3 length equals 15 residues. The trim removed 5 bases at V and 7 bases at J, leaving 9 bases unmatched. CDR3 in DNA: TGTGCCAGCAGCCCCTTAGGACAGGGGGCTGGTGAAGCTTTCTTT. Its protein is CASSPLGQGAGEAFF.

V and J are TRBV28 and TRBJ1-5; TRBD1 matches 7 bases. Losses at the gene ends were 3 bases for V and 4 bases for J; bases not matched to a gene: 6. CDR3 length equals 15 residues. Germline-derived CDR1 and CDR2 are MDHEN and SYDVKM. CDR3 sequence reads: CASSFPLTGNQPQHF. CDR3 coding DNA: TGTGCCAGCAGTTTCCCCCTGACAGGGAATCAGCCCCAGCATTTT.

The rearrangement joins TRBV4-1 to TRBJ2-5; 10 bases agree with TRBD1. Germline V gene lookup returns CDR1 MGHRA and CDR2 YSYEKL. CDR3 length: 13 amino acids. J was trimmed by 5 bases and V by 6 bases; bases with no gene match: 3. This CDR3 reads CASRGQGTETQYF. In nucleotides, the CDR3 is TGCGCCAGCAGGGGACAGGGGACGGAGACCCAGTACTTC.

V is TRBV9 and J is TRBJ2-7; D unclear. Trimming shortened V by 0 bases and J by 7 bases, and 11 bases separated the two germline ends. Germline CDR1 reads SGDLS; CDR2 reads YYNGEE. The CDR3 sequence is 13 residues long. CDR3 nucleotide sequence: TGTGCCAGCAGCGTAGTCCCAGCCGGGGAGCAGTACTTC. Residues: CASSVVPAGEQYF.

The V gene is TRBV25-1, the J gene TRBJ1-6, with D possibly matching TRBD1 (5 bases). CDR3 length: 16 amino acids. The V end lost 6 bases, the J end lost 13 bases, and 25 bases lay between the germline ends. The germline V gene encodes CDR1 MGHDK and CDR2 SYGVNS. In nucleotides, the CDR3 is TGTGCCAGCAGCGCAGGCGGGGCCAGGACCCCTCGGCCCCTCCACTTT. It yields the protein CASSAGGARTPRPLHF.